The next 24 T cell receptor beta chains were all read from a single sample in a study of blood T cell repertoires in COVID-19. Produced via immunoSEQ multiplex PCR; TCRdb's table is partial and in-frame only. The sample comprises 180,000 or so clones, approximately 87% of which are singletons, and roughly 2.5% rests with the top ten. The specimen sequenced was peripheral blood. The receptors were sampled from a man aged 40-49 years with active or convalescent COVID-19.

This chain connects TRBV5-1 to TRBJ1-2; TRBD1 is a possible D gene (5 bases). Germline CDR1 is SGHRS and CDR2 is YFSETQ. Trimming removed 7 bases at V and 4 bases at J, with 17 bases between. The length of the CDR3 is 14 residues. In nucleotides, the CDR3 is TGCGCCAGCGCAATCACGGAGGGGTTCTATGGCTACACCTTC. This gives the protein CASAITEGFYGYTF.

This chain uses TRBV30 with TRBJ2-2, with D perhaps TRBD1 (6 bases). V was clipped by 3 bases and J by 7 bases, with 9 bases between them. Germline V gene data show CDR1 as GTSNPN and CDR2 as SVGIG (reference sequence). This CDR3 spans 12 amino acids. CDR3 region: CAWSPQGGELFF. The CDR3 DNA reads TGTGCCTGGAGCCCACAGGGCGGGGAGCTGTTTTTT.

The chain recombines TRBV9 with TRBJ2-5; 14 bases map to TRBD2. Germline assignment: CDR1 SGDLS and CDR2 YYNGEE. There are 16 residues in the CDR3. J gave up 2 bases and V 4 bases, and 4 bases lay outside the gene matches. CDR3 nucleotides: TGTGCCAGCAGCCCTCGACTAGCGGGGGGGCAAGAGACCCAGTACTTC. Translated, it gives CASSPRLAGGQETQYF.

The genes are TRBV2 and TRBJ1-5; 7 nucleotides align to TRBD1. The germline V gene encodes CDR1 SNHLY and CDR2 FYNNEI. V gave up 8 bases and J gave up 2 bases; unmatched junction bases: 6. The CDR3 runs to 14 residues. The CDR3 region has the DNA TGTGCCAGCCACAGGACAGGAGGCAATCAGCCCCAGCATTTT. This gives the protein CASHRTGGNQPQHF.

This clone was found once. This chain links TRBV10-3 with TRBJ2-1; TRBD2 aligns across 8 bases. From germline, CDR1 is ENHRY and CDR2 SYGVKD. This CDR3 is 16 amino acids long. The V gene end was trimmed by 3 bases and the J gene end by 8 bases; junction bases not matched to a gene: 12. CDR3 residues: CAISDDSGLGKHEQFF. The CDR3 coding sequence is TGTGCCATCAGTGACGATTCGGGACTAGGGAAGCATGAGCAGTTCTTC.

The chain combines TRBV19 with TRBJ1-3, with D uncertain. CDR1 and CDR2 from the germline V gene are LNHDA and SQIVND (reference sequence). The CDR3 contains 15 residues. Trimming cost V 8 bases and J 2 bases, with 16 bases left between them. The CDR3 here is CASGKTAGTGNTIYF. CDR3 nucleotide sequence: TGTGCCAGTGGAAAGACTGCCGGCACTGGAAACACCATATATTTT.

The chain couples TRBV7-9 to TRBJ1-4; the D gene is possibly TRBD1 (5 bases). The ends were cut back, 4 bases at V and 8 bases at J, with 17 bases in the middle. The CDR3 is made up of 15 amino acids. Germline V lookup: CDR1 SEHNR, CDR2 FQNEAQ (reference sequence). The CDR3 DNA is TGTGCCAGCAGCTCAGTGGGACTCCTGGAGGAAAAACTGTTTTTT. This translates into CASSSVGLLEEKLFF.

The V and J genes are TRBV19 and TRBJ2-7; tentatively, D is TRBD1 (5 bases). Trimming removed 5 bases at V and 0 bases at J, with 8 bases between. The length of the CDR3 is 13 residues. Germline V gene data show CDR1 as LNHDA and CDR2 as SQIVND (reference sequence). The CDR3 region has the DNA TGTGCCAGTAGTGCCAGGGTCTCCTACGAGCAGTACTTC. Residues: CASSARVSYEQYF.

This chain connects TRBV7-9 to TRBJ1-1; possible D gene TRBD1, 6 bases. Germline CDR1 is SEHNR and CDR2 is FQNEAQ (reference sequence). The CDR3 length is 17 residues. Trimming took 5 bases from V and 0 from J, leaving 19 bases between them. CDR3 protein: CASSVLVDSPMNTEAFF. The CDR3 nucleotides are TGTGCCAGCAGCGTTTTGGTGGACAGTCCCATGAACACTGAAGCTTTCTTT.

The chain employs TRBV13 and TRBJ1-3, with 10 bases lining up with TRBD1. Trimming removed 3 bases from V and 0 bases from J; junction bases left unmatched: 5. Germline V gene lookup returns CDR1 PRHDT and CDR2 FYEKMQ (reference sequence). CDR3 length equals 17 residues. The CDR3 bases are TGTGCCAGCAGCTTCGGGACAGGGGCGAGCTCTGGAAACACCATATATTTT. It translates to CASSFGTGASSGNTIYF.

CDR3 bases: TGTGCCAGCAGTAAACTAGCGGGGACCTCCTACGAGCAGTACTTC. As protein: CASSKLAGTSYEQYF. The chain is built from TRBV25-1 and TRBJ2-7; 10 positions agree with TRBD2. After removal of 5 bases from V and 0 bases from J, the junction contained 4 bases not matched to a gene. The CDR3 totals 15 residues. Germline values: CDR1 MGHDK, CDR2 SYGVNS.

The CDR3 coding sequence is TGTGCCATCAGTGATAATATACAGGAGTACTCCTACGAGCAGTACTTC. Translated, it gives CAISDNIQEYSYEQYF. V and J are TRBV10-3 and TRBJ2-7; tentative D call: TRBD1 (5 bases). Between the trimmed V and J ends, which lost 3 bases and 0 bases, there was a span of 15 bases. The germline V gene has CDR1 ENHRY and CDR2 SYGVKD. The length of the CDR3 is 16 residues.

The V gene is TRBV6-5, the J gene TRBJ1-2, with 8 bases identical to TRBD1. From germline, CDR1 is MNHEY and CDR2 SVGAGI. The CDR3 is made up of 14 amino acids. With V trimmed by 2 bases and J by 5 bases, 4 bases remained unmatched. Here the CDR3 reads CASSYDRGSYGYTF. In DNA, the CDR3 is TGTGCCAGCAGTTACGACAGGGGATCTTATGGCTACACCTTC.

The chain uses TRBV5-1 and TRBJ1-1; the match to TRBD1 covers 9 bases. Germline lookup yields CDR1 SGHRS and CDR2 YFSETQ. The trim removed 4 bases at V and 5 bases at J, leaving 6 bases unmatched. The CDR3 has 14 amino acids. The CDR3 reads CASSTTGGRTEAFF. In DNA, the CDR3 is TGCGCCAGCAGCACCACAGGGGGCAGGACTGAAGCTTTCTTT. Full variable domain (missing parts from reference TRBV5-1 and TRBJ1-1): KAGVTQTPRYLIKTRGQQVTLSCSPISGHRSVSWYQQTPGQGLQFLFEYFSETQRNKGNFPGRFSGRQFSNSRSEMNVSTLELGDSALYLCASSTTGGRTEAFFGQGTRLTVV.

This clone was observed a few times. The chain has TRBV20-1 and TRBJ2-7; tentatively, D is TRBD1 (6 bases). This CDR3 has 11 amino acids. Trimming shortened V by 4 bases and J by 3 bases, and 7 bases separated the two germline ends. Germline CDR1 DFQATT, CDR2 SNEGSKA (reference sequence). CDR3 protein: CSAKDSYEQYF. The DNA for the CDR3 is TGCAGTGCTAAGGACAGCTACGAGCAGTACTTC.

This clone was detected only once. The gene calls are TRBV7-8 and TRBJ1-4; a possible D gene is TRBD1 (6 bases). The CDR3 runs to 13 residues. Germline lookup yields CDR1 SGHVS and CDR2 FQNEAQ. Trimming stripped 5 bases from V and 9 bases from J, with 13 bases between. CDR3 DNA sequence: TGTGCCAGCAGCGCTTACGGGGACAAAAAACTGTTTTTT. Protein sequence: CASSAYGDKKLFF.

This clone has just a few counts. The CDR3 nucleotides read TGTGCCAGCAGCCCTAGTTCGACAAGACTAAATAATTCACCCCTCCACTTT. Amino acid sequence: CASSPSSTRLNNSPLHF. The chain couples TRBV4-2 to TRBJ1-6; D uncertain. Germline assignment: CDR1 LGHNA and CDR2 YNFKEQ. The germline V and J ends were trimmed by 4 bases and 5 bases, with 18 bases remaining between them. The CDR3 has 17 residues.

The rearrangement links TRBV5-1 to TRBJ1-1; unclear D gene. There are 15 residues in the CDR3. Germline lookup yields CDR1 SGHRS and CDR2 YFSETQ. Trimming removed 5 bases at V and 0 bases at J, with 14 bases between. CDR3 sequence (DNA): TGCGCCAGCAGTCCGGCGGGTGGCCTGAACACTGAAGCTTTCTTT. It specifies CASSPAGGLNTEAFF. Variable domain in full (rest from reference TRBV5-1 and TRBJ1-1): KAGVTQTPRYLIKTRGQQVTLSCSPISGHRSVSWYQQTPGQGLQFLFEYFSETQRNKGNFPGRFSGRQFSNSRSEMNVSTLELGDSALYLCASSPAGGLNTEAFFGQGTRLTVV.

J is TRBJ2-3 and V is TRBV2, with unresolved D. V lost 5 bases and J 5 bases, leaving 14 bases between the germline ends. From germline, CDR1 is SNHLY and CDR2 FYNNEI. The length of the CDR3 is 14 residues. The CDR3 is CASSIQRPQDTQYF. The DNA for the CDR3 is TGTGCCAGCAGTATCCAGCGCCCACAAGATACGCAGTATTTT.

This clone was found a few times. This sample includes further DNA sequences coding for the same CDR3. The chain has TRBV7-2 and TRBJ2-5, with TRBD1 as a possible D gene (5 bases). Trimming removed 1 base from V and 0 bases from J, with 6 bases in between. Germline values: CDR1 SGHTA, CDR2 FQGNSA. The CDR3 is 14 amino acids. In nucleotides, the CDR3 is TGTGCCAGCAGCTTAGACAGGTACCAAGAGACCCAGTACTTC. This gives the protein CASSLDRYQETQYF.

The chain carries TRBV19 and TRBJ1-1, with D possibly being TRBD1 (5 bases). The CDR3 totals 12 residues. Germline CDR1 reads LNHDA; CDR2 reads SQIVND (reference sequence). V was shortened by 6 bases and J by 2 bases, with 7 bases between the two germline ends. The CDR3 DNA reads as TGTGCCAGTAGGACAGCTAACACTGAAGCTTTCTTT. This translates into CASRTANTEAFF.

The gene calls are TRBV19 and TRBJ2-3, with 9 nucleotides matching TRBD2. The CDR3 totals 16 residues. Germline V gene sequence: CDR1 LNHDA, CDR2 SQIVND (reference sequence). Trimming removed 0 bases from V and 9 bases from J; junction bases left unmatched: 10. CDR3 bases: TGTGCCAGTAGTATAGAGGGCGGGGGGGCCCCCTGGACGCAGTATTTT. This encodes CASSIEGGGAPWTQYF. The entire variable domain, with the rest obtained from reference TRBV19 and TRBJ2-3, is as follows: DGGITQSPKYLFRKEGQNVTLSCEQNLNHDAMYWYRQDPGQGLRLIYYSQIVNDFQKGDIAEGYSVSREKKESFPLTVTSAQKNPTAFYLCASSIEGGGAPWTQYFGPGTRLTVL.

This sequence joins TRBV6-5 and TRBJ1-5; D gene unclear. Germline V gene data show CDR1 as MNHEY and CDR2 as SVGAGI. The V gene lost 6 bases and the J gene lost 0 bases, with 12 bases spanning the gap. The CDR3 spans 15 residues. In DNA form, the CDR3 reads TGTGCCAGCAGGTCCGTACAGAATAGCAATCAGCCCCAGCATTTT. Translating gives CASRSVQNSNQPQHF.

This clone has more than one count but fewer than ten. The CDR3: CASSLGGGNQPQHF. The DNA for the CDR3 is TGTGCCAGCAGCTTGGGGGGGGGAAATCAGCCCCAGCATTTT. The gene calls are TRBV7-2 and TRBJ1-5; D possibly corresponds to TRBD1 (5 bases). From germline, CDR1 is SGHTA and CDR2 FQGNSA. This CDR3 is built from 14 residues. The V gene lost 3 bases and the J gene lost 4 bases, with 10 bases spanning the gap.